The source of this T cell receptor beta chain is a study of OX40 agonist ivuxolimab in advanced cancers. Study information: Intravenous ivuxolimab at 0.01 to 10 mg/kg was given to patients every 2 weeks. Whole-study findings and limits: At doses 0.1 to 3.0 mg/kg, CD4+ and CD8+ clones expanded.

The CDR3 runs 13 residues. From germline, CDR1 is SGHRS and CDR2 YFSETQ. V was cut by 3 bases and J by 4 bases, with 10 bases left in between. Using immunoSEQ multiplex PCR, the repertoire was profiled, and TCRdb retains in-frame clones only, with some absent. The sample lists around 60,000 clones, around 93% occurring once. As regards this clone: Its cognate antigen is unknown.

Exclusion of a patient followed from autoimmune disease history or systemic immunosuppression. The specimen comprised CD4+ or CD8+ T cells sorted from blood, sampled in a trial of the OX40 agonist ivuxolimab. This chain links TRBV5-1 with TRBJ2-5, with D possibly TRBD1 on 6 matching bases. The source is an adult with an advanced solid tumor such as melanoma, head and neck, liver or kidney cancer. The CDR3 is CASSSQGRETQYF. In DNA, the CDR3 is TGCGCCAGCAGCTCCCAGGGGCGAGAGACCCAGTACTTC.